This T cell receptor beta chain appears in the sequencing data of a study of cytomegalovirus exposure and HLA in healthy donors (TCRdb year 2017). At the level of the whole study: According to a later analysis, the roughly 120 validation repertoires were produced on the same platform as the roughly 720 repertoires of the first cohort. The study aimed to test whether cataloging public T cell receptors could reveal signatures of past pathogen exposure. Besides the first cohort of 550 to 750 subjects, a separate validation cohort made up of 120 different subjects was used. The study combined high-throughput TCR immunosequencing, statistical association of individual TCRs with disease status, and machine learning to predict cytomegalovirus infection status. Study-level results and caveats: While some public TCRs were present in many individuals, most TCR sequences turned up only very rarely across donors. In a later analysis, TCRs clustered in the first cohort were found to also tend to co-occur in the roughly 120 validation repertoires, with 90% to 95% of cluster scores above 0. All 110 or so repertoires were used to score co-occurrence in the validation cohort in a later analysis, because that analysis had no HLA typing for the cohort. The study gave a list of about 170 TCR beta chains associated with cytomegalovirus. In vitro tests confirmed that a few of the cytomegalovirus-associated TCR beta chains recognize cytomegalovirus antigens. The authors suggested that the approach could potentially be generalized to other disease states and immunological phenotypes. In both the original and validation cohorts, the classifier was reported to diagnose cytomegalovirus status with high specificity and sensitivity.

The CDR3 sequence holds 14 residues, the cysteine and phenylalanine included. The kept DNA is CDR3 alone, 42 bases in frame from the first base. Reading the germline V gene (reference sequence) gives CDR1 GTSNPN and CDR2 SVGIG. V and J lose 1 base and 1 base, and a span of 10 bases separates them. The method behind the library was the immunoSEQ multiplex PCR assay. In the source study's methods: A statistical classification framework was developed to diagnose cytomegalovirus status using the catalog of TCR beta chain sequences. In TCRdb, the immuneACCESS table is reduced to in-frame sequences with V and J assigned. These tables do not hold every clone; where another copy was compared, an unresolved V gene accounts for under half, and the others remain unexplained. The V and J calls and clone size are taken from that table; D and trimming were inferred from the DNA. In all, the sample holds approximately 170,000 clones, and about 89% of those were seen once. The ten biggest clones cover over 2.5% of the sample.

This clone has only a few counts. Its cognate antigen has yet to be identified. The sample holds no much larger clone one base away, and base qualities are not on file. Donors formed part of the validation cohort, which comprised 120 subjects and was distinct from the first cohort of under 800 subjects. Rearrangement joined TRBV30 to TRBJ1-1; D gene: possibly TRBD1, on 5 matching bases. Specimen: PBMCs. This receptor was identified in a woman aged 18-29 years in good health and CMV-seropositive. Here the CDR3 is given as CAWSEGIGNTEAFF. The DNA sequence is TGTGCCTGGAGTGAGGGGATAGGGAACACTGAAGCTTTCTTT.